The 27 T cell receptor beta chains below were found in one sample sequenced in a study of shared clonotypes between healthy human individuals. CD45RO negativity and positive selection for CCR7 defined naive CD8 cells, a population that excluded terminally differentiated effector memory CD45RA+ cells. TCRdb keeps only in-frame clones here, not all; method: immunoSEQ multiplex PCR. Of millions of clones in the sample, about 95% are singletons; the top ten hold more than 0.95%. The sequenced sample was naive CD8+ T cells sorted from blood. These TCRs come from a young man in good health.

This clone was seen once. V gene TRBV29-1 combines with J gene TRBJ1-1, with D perhaps TRBD1 (5 bases). Germline V gene sequence: CDR1 SQVTM, CDR2 ANQGSEA. Deletions cut 4 bases from V and 4 bases from J, with 13 bases between. This CDR3 is 13 amino acids long. CDR3 sequence reads: CSVVGQGPTEAFF. The CDR3 nucleotides are TGCAGCGTTGTGGGGCAGGGACCCACTGAAGCTTTCTTT.

This chain connects TRBV4-1 to TRBJ2-5, with D possibly TRBD2 on 6 matching bases. This CDR3 contains 13 residues. The germline CDR1 and CDR2 sequences are MGHRA and YSYEKL. The V end was cut by 5 bases, the J end by 5 bases, with 12 bases between. CDR3 region: CASSLTSAETQYF. CDR3 bases: TGCGCCAGCAGCTTGACTAGTGCGGAGACCCAGTACTTC.

The chain combines TRBV2 with TRBJ1-1; 10 positions agree with TRBD1. CDR3 length: 13 amino acids. The germline V gene encodes CDR1 SNHLY and CDR2 FYNNEI. The trim removed 8 bases at V and 5 bases at J, leaving 5 bases unmatched. CDR3 sequence (DNA): TGTGCCAGCGCCTGGACAGGGGGGACTGAAGCTTTCTTT. Protein sequence: CASAWTGGTEAFF.

Details on this clone: This sample includes further DNA sequences coding for the same CDR3. The CDR3 spells CASSYGLAENTGELFF. The CDR3 DNA sequence: TGTGCCAGCAGTTACGGTCTAGCGGAGAACACCGGGGAGCTGTTTTTT. The rearrangement links TRBV6-5 to TRBJ2-2, with 7 bases lining up with TRBD2. V shed 2 bases and J 1 base; nucleotides not matched to a gene: 4. CDR1 and CDR2 (germline): MNHEY, SVGAGI. The CDR3 contains 16 residues.

The chain carries TRBV5-6 and TRBJ1-6; D might be TRBD1 (5 bases). Trimming removed 3 bases at V and 7 bases at J, with 11 bases between. Germline V gene lookup returns CDR1 SGHDT and CDR2 YYEEEE. The CDR3 is made up of 14 amino acids. The CDR3 nucleotides read TGTGCCAGCAGCTACCGGGACCTCAATTCACCCCTCCACTTT. Residues: CASSYRDLNSPLHF.

The rearrangement joins TRBV5-6 to TRBJ2-7; perhaps TRBD2 as D (5 bases). Trimming stripped 0 bases from V and 6 bases from J, with 16 bases between. CDR1 and CDR2 from the germline V gene are SGHDT and YYEEEE. The CDR3 is made up of 15 amino acids. Here the CDR3 DNA reads TGTGCCAGCAGCTTGGGGAGGTCGCCTCTGGGCGAGCAGTACTTC. Residues: CASSLGRSPLGEQYF.

The rearrangement joins TRBV29-1 to TRBJ2-2, with a weak D call TRBD1 (6 bases). V was shortened by 7 bases and J by 3 bases, with 9 bases between the two germline ends. The germline gives CDR1 SQVTM, CDR2 ANQGSEA. The CDR3 has 12 residues. The CDR3 is CSAEGDTGELFF. The CDR3 DNA reads as TGCAGCGCCGAGGGGGACACCGGGGAGCTGTTTTTT.

Remarks on this clone: The same CDR3 is also encoded by other DNA sequences in this sample. The genes are TRBV4-1 and TRBJ1-1; D is uncertain. Germline CDR1 and CDR2: MGHRA and YSYEKL. The CDR3 is made up of 15 amino acids. Trimming removed 1 base at V and 2 bases at J, with 11 bases between. CDR3 amino acids: CASSQVRGSNTEAFF. Here the CDR3 DNA reads TGCGCCAGCAGCCAAGTACGCGGGTCTAACACTGAAGCTTTCTTT.

This sequence joins TRBV6-5 and TRBJ2-1; D gene ambiguous. V lost 6 bases, J lost 7 bases, and 10 bases lay in between. The CDR3 is 12 residues long. The germline gives CDR1 MNHEY, CDR2 SVGAGI. Here the CDR3 reads CASSIAGNEQFF. The CDR3 DNA reads as TGTGCCAGCAGCATAGCCGGGAATGAGCAGTTCTTC.

This chain joins TRBV4-2 and TRBJ2-1; TRBD2 might be the D (7 bases). V was clipped by 0 bases and J by 16 bases, with 22 bases between them. This CDR3 has 15 amino acids. Germline loops: CDR1 LGHNA, CDR2 YNFKEQ. DNA of the CDR3: TGTGCCAGCAGCCAAGAATACACAGGGACTATCGAACGATTCTTC. Protein: CASSQEYTGTIERFF.

V gene TRBV15 combines with J gene TRBJ2-1; D gene unclear. V dropped 9 bases and J dropped 1 base, with 13 bases sitting between them. The CDR3 is made up of 14 amino acids. CDR1 and CDR2 from the germline V gene are LNHNV and YYDKDF (reference sequence). The CDR3 region has the DNA TGTGCCACTTCCGCTAGGGTTTCCTACAATGAGCAGTTCTTC. Residues: CATSARVSYNEQFF.

This chain joins TRBV7-8 and TRBJ2-1; no clear D gene. The length of the CDR3 is 12 residues. Trimming left V 1 base short and J 8 bases short, with 6 bases between. CDR1 is SGHVS and CDR2 is FQNEAQ in the germline V gene. This CDR3 reads CASSLVPDEQFF. In nucleotides, the CDR3 is TGTGCCAGCAGCTTAGTACCCGATGAGCAGTTCTTC.

The J gene is TRBJ1-4, the V gene TRBV21-1; the table names TRBD1, a call not compared with the DNA. TRBV21-1 is listed as a pseudogene. The CDR3 is 17 amino acids. CDR3 loop: CASSTRQAPPANEKLFF. The DNA of the CDR3 is TGTGCCAGCAGCACCAGACAGGCCCCCCCAGCTAATGAAAAACTGTTTTTT.

The chain joins TRBV7-9 to TRBJ2-1; D may be TRBD1 (6 bases). CDR3 length: 12 amino acids. Germline lookup yields CDR1 SEHNR and CDR2 FQNEAQ (reference sequence). V gave up 5 bases and J gave up 12 bases, with 14 bases separating them. DNA of the CDR3: TGTGCCAGCAGCCCTGGACAGTTAAGGCAGTTCTTC. It translates to CASSPGQLRQFF. The full variable domain, with the rest looked up from reference TRBV7-9 and TRBJ2-1, is DTGVSQNPRHKITKRGQNVTFRCDPISEHNRLYWYRQTLGQGPEFLTYFQNEAQLEKSRLLSDRFSAERPKGSFSTLEIQRTEQGDSAMYLCASSPGQLRQFFGPGTRLTVL.

Here the CDR3 reads CASSQDRIAGPGELFF. CDR3 in DNA: TGCGCCAGCAGCCAAGATAGAATCGCGGGACCCGGGGAGCTGTTTTTT. The genes are TRBV4-3 and TRBJ2-2; possibly TRBD2 for D (6 bases). Germline CDR1 LGHNA, CDR2 YSLEER. The CDR3 length is 16 residues. V lost 0 bases and J 6 bases, leaving 14 bases between the germline ends.

This chain joins TRBV11-2 and TRBJ1-1; TRBD1 matches 7 bases. Trimming took 4 bases from V and 3 from J; bases not matched to a gene: 8. Germline CDR1 reads SGHAT; CDR2 reads FQNNGV. The CDR3 totals 15 residues. The CDR3 spells CASSSYWTGDTEAFF. The CDR3 DNA follows: TGTGCCAGCAGCTCGTACTGGACAGGTGACACTGAAGCTTTCTTT. Together with reference TRBV11-2 and TRBJ1-1, the CDR3 gives the full variable domain: EAGVAQSPRYKIIEKRQSVAFWCNPISGHATLYWYQQILGQGPKLLIQFQNNGVVDDSQLPKDRFSAERLKGVDSTLKIQPAKLEDSAVYLCASSSYWTGDTEAFFGQGTRLTVV.

This clone was seen only once. The rearrangement links TRBV5-6 to TRBJ2-7; D may correspond to TRBD1 or TRBD2 (5 bases each). The CDR3 consists of 14 residues. V lost 0 bases and J lost 3, with 10 bases in between. In germline, CDR1 is SGHDT, CDR2 YYEEEE. The chain's CDR3 is CASSLGGTHYEQYF. The DNA of the CDR3 is TGTGCCAGCAGCTTGGGGGGGACCCACTACGAGCAGTACTTC. Full variable domain (rest looked up from reference TRBV5-6 and TRBJ2-7): DAGVTQSPTHLIKTRGQQVTLRCSPKSGHDTVSWYQQALGQGPQFIFQYYEEEERQRGNFPDRFSGHQFPNYSSELNVNALLLGDSALYLCASSLGGTHYEQYFGPGTRLTVT.

The chain carries TRBV7-9 and TRBJ2-7, with 8 positions matching TRBD2. This CDR3 has 17 amino acids. Germline V gene data show CDR1 as SEHNR and CDR2 as FQNEAQ (reference sequence). The V and J ends lost 2 bases and 4 bases, in that order; junction bases with no gene match: 13. CDR3 nucleotide sequence: TGTGCCAGCAGCTTATTGGCCCAGCGGGGGCGACCATACGAGCAGTACTTC. This gives the protein CASSLLAQRGRPYEQYF.

CDR3 loop: CASSLTGGVGTEAFF. In DNA, the CDR3 is TGCGCCAGCAGCTTGACGGGTGGGGTTGGCACAGAAGCTTTCTTT. The chain recombines TRBV5-1 with TRBJ1-1; the D is unclear. With 1 base removed from V and 8 bases from J, the gap between germline ends came to 18 bases. CDR1 SGHRS and CDR2 YFSETQ come from the germline V gene. The CDR3 totals 15 residues.

The chain joins TRBV30 to TRBJ2-1; no definite D call. The germline V gene encodes CDR1 GTSNPN and CDR2 SVGIG (reference sequence). CDR3 length: 11 amino acids. V was cut by 7 bases and J by 6 bases, with 10 bases left in between. The CDR3 nucleotides read TGTGCCTCCTCGTACGGCAATGAGCAGTTCTTC. Amino acids: CASSYGNEQFF.

The chain carries TRBV4-1 and TRBJ2-7; TRBD2 is a possible D gene (5 bases). CDR3 size: 15 residues. The germline V gene encodes CDR1 MGHRA and CDR2 YSYEKL. V was shortened by 1 base and J by 2 bases, with 12 bases between the two germline ends. CDR3 amino acids: CASSQGKGEAYEQYF. The CDR3 bases are TGCGCCAGCAGCCAAGGAAAGGGAGAGGCCTACGAGCAGTACTTC.

The rearrangement uses TRBV25-1 and TRBJ2-4, with D perhaps matching TRBD1 (6 bases). The V gene's germline CDR1 is MGHDK and CDR2 SYGVNS. The CDR3 is made up of 16 amino acids. Trimming shortened V by 6 bases and J by 11 bases, and 26 bases separated the two germline ends. In DNA, the CDR3 is TGTGCCAGCAGCTCCCTCCTATCAGGGGAGAACCCGGTTCAGTACTTC. Protein product: CASSSLLSGENPVQYF.

The chain combines TRBV28 with TRBJ1-5, with D unclear. V dropped 2 bases and J dropped 4 bases, with 6 bases sitting between them. CDR3 size: 13 residues. Germline V lookup: CDR1 MDHEN, CDR2 SYDVKM. The CDR3 DNA reads TGTGCCAGCAGTTTAAGTTGGAATCAGCCCCAGCATTTT. It codes for CASSLSWNQPQHF.

The V and J genes are TRBV28 and TRBJ2-7, with 8 positions matching TRBD1. CDR1 and CDR2 from the germline V gene are MDHEN and SYDVKM. The ends lost 4 bases at V and 5 bases at J; junction bases unmatched: 7. There are 14 residues in the CDR3. The CDR3 reads CASSSRRQGNEQYF. The CDR3 DNA reads TGTGCCAGCAGTTCCCGAAGACAGGGGAACGAGCAGTACTTC.

The CDR3 DNA reads as TGTGCCAGCAGTTTATCGTCGGGAGGGCGGAATGAGCAGTTCTTC. Protein sequence: CASSLSSGGRNEQFF. The rearrangement uses TRBV27 and TRBJ2-1; TRBD2 agrees at 8 bases. V lost 0 bases, J lost 7 bases, and 5 bases stayed unmatched. The CDR3 extends over 15 amino acids. Germline assignment: CDR1 MNHEY and CDR2 SMNVEV (reference sequence).

CDR3: CASSQDVGEGSEKLFF. Here the CDR3 DNA reads TGCGCCAGCAGCCAAGATGTTGGGGAGGGATCGGAAAAACTGTTTTTT. The chain employs TRBV4-3 and TRBJ1-4, with D hard to call. The CDR3 sequence is 16 residues long. Germline V gives CDR1 LGHNA, CDR2 YSLEER. The V gene lost 0 bases and the J gene lost 8 bases, with 16 bases spanning the gap.

The rearrangement joins TRBV5-6 to TRBJ2-7; D is unresolved. CDR1 is SGHDT and CDR2 is YYEEEE in the germline V gene. The CDR3 is made up of 14 amino acids. V lost 0 bases, J lost 2 bases, and 9 bases lay in between. The CDR3 DNA reads as TGTGCCAGCAGCTTGGCCCTAGAAACCTACGAGCAGTACTTC. Protein: CASSLALETYEQYF.